These 9 T cell receptor beta chains came from one sample sequenced in a study of PD-L1 blockade in urothelial cancer. Produced via immunoSEQ multiplex PCR; TCRdb's table is partial and in-frame only. The table shows more than 45,000 clones, with approximately 80% occurring only once. The sample was PBMCs, taken around atezolizumab (anti-PD-L1) treatment. Source of these receptors: a man aged 70 or older with urothelial cancer.

This clone turned up a few times. This sequence joins TRBV25-1 and TRBJ1-5; D unresolved. The germline gives CDR1 MGHDK, CDR2 SYGVNS. V was pared by 4 bases and J by 4 bases, with 14 bases between. The length of the CDR3 is 15 residues. CDR3 amino acids: CASSVNRGTNQPQHF. The CDR3 DNA reads TGTGCCAGCAGTGTCAACCGGGGAACTAATCAGCCCCAGCATTTT.

The rearrangement uses TRBV13 and TRBJ1-3; no clear D. This CDR3 has 15 residues. Germline V CDR1 and CDR2: PRHDT, FYEKMQ (reference sequence). The ends were cut back, 5 bases at V and 2 bases at J, with 13 bases in the middle. The CDR3 loop is CASSPPMGAGNTIYF. The CDR3 bases are TGTGCCAGCAGCCCCCCGATGGGCGCTGGAAACACCATATATTTT. The whole variable domain, filled in from reference TRBV13 and TRBJ1-3, reads AAGVIQSPRHLIKEKRETATLKCYPIPRHDTVYWYQQGPGQDPQFLISFYEKMQSDKGSIPDRFSAQQFSDYHSELNMSSLELGDSALYFCASSPPMGAGNTIYFGEGSWLTVV.

The V gene is TRBV19, the J gene TRBJ1-5; 7 positions match TRBD1. The CDR3 extends over 17 amino acids. Germline V gene lookup returns CDR1 LNHDA and CDR2 SQIVND (reference sequence). V shed 6 bases, J shed 0 bases, and the junction held 11 bases outside the gene matches. DNA of the CDR3: TGTGCCAGTAGGGCAGGGGGAGGTGGTGGTAGCAATCAGCCCCAGCATTTT. It is translated as CASRAGGGGGSNQPQHF.

This clone is categorized as medium-sized. The chain uses TRBV28 and TRBJ1-3, with D possibly being TRBD1 (6 bases). The germline V and J ends were trimmed by 6 bases and 3 bases, with 12 bases remaining between them. The germline V gene has CDR1 MDHEN and CDR2 SYDVKM. CDR3 length: 14 amino acids. The CDR3 bases are TGTGCCAGCAGGCTCCCAGGGGTTGGAAACACCATATATTTT. Its protein is CASRLPGVGNTIYF.

The chain employs TRBV18 and TRBJ2-3; 9 positions match TRBD2. V lost 3 bases to trimming and J lost 2 bases; unmatched junction nucleotides: 9. From germline, CDR1 is KGHSH and CDR2 LQKENI. The CDR3 runs 17 residues. The chain's CDR3 is CASSPSSGGRFTDTQYF. CDR3 nucleotide sequence: TGTGCCAGCTCACCGAGTAGCGGGGGCCGATTCACAGATACGCAGTATTTT.

This chain links TRBV5-1 with TRBJ2-3; 7 bases fit TRBD2. Germline-derived CDR1 and CDR2 are SGHRS and YFSETQ. This CDR3 is built from 17 residues. J gave up 0 bases and V 4 bases, and 11 bases lay outside the gene matches. The CDR3 spells CASSPLRSGASTDTQYF. Here the CDR3 DNA reads TGCGCCAGCAGCCCGCTCCGAAGCGGGGCAAGCACAGATACGCAGTATTTT.

The chain is built from TRBV5-1 and TRBJ2-5, with TRBD2 matching 11 bases. V was pared by 4 bases and J by 4 bases, with 6 bases of the junction left unmatched. This CDR3 contains 15 residues. Germline values: CDR1 SGHRS, CDR2 YFSETQ. CDR3 sequence reads: CASSQLAGVLETQYF. The CDR3 DNA reads TGCGCCAGCAGCCAACTAGCGGGAGTCTTAGAGACCCAGTACTTC.

The gene calls are TRBV5-1 and TRBJ1-1; 8 bases match TRBD1. The CDR3 runs to 11 residues. CDR1 and CDR2 (germline): SGHRS, YFSETQ. V shed 5 bases, J shed 8 bases, and the junction held 2 bases outside the gene matches. The CDR3 nucleotides are TGCGCCAGCAGACGACAGGGGGAAGCTTTCTTT. It is translated as CASRRQGEAFF.

The chain recombines TRBV7-9 with TRBJ1-1; D is possibly TRBD1 (5 bases). The length of the CDR3 is 13 residues. Per germline, CDR1 SEHNR and CDR2 FQNEAQ (reference sequence). V was clipped by 6 bases and J by 5 bases, with 13 bases between them. CDR3 in DNA: TGTGCCAGCAGTAGGGCCCGGGGGACTGAAGCTTTCTTT. This gives the protein CASSRARGTEAFF.